The rows below give T cell receptor beta chains drawn from one sample of a study of OX40 agonist ivuxolimab in advanced cancers. Clones were sequenced by immunoSEQ multiplex PCR, and TCRdb holds only the in-frame ones, with some missing. The sample consists of about 70,000 clones, just over 85% of them appearing once. Sequenced here: CD4+ or CD8+ T cells sorted from blood, sampled in a trial of the OX40 agonist ivuxolimab. The receptor set was obtained from an adult with an advanced solid tumor such as melanoma, head and neck, liver or kidney cancer. CDR3s leave out the opening cysteine and the closing phenylalanine or tryptophan.

CDR3aa | j_gene | v_gene
ASRNGQGDFYEQY | TRBJ2-7 | TRBV27
ASSPWTGDATNEKLF | TRBJ1-4 | TRBV11-2
ASSPRSAVGSYNEQF | TRBJ2-1 | TRBV7-8
ASSLLGMGQETQY | TRBJ2-5 | TRBV7-3
ASSNLDRATGELF | TRBJ2-2 | TRBV5-6
ASSEAQVEQY | TRBJ2-7 | TRBV6-1
ASSLSKFGEQF | TRBJ2-1 | TRBV7-8
ASSVGQTGY | TRBJ2-3 | TRBV2
AWSRGTRETQY | TRBJ2-5 | TRBV30
ASSRTAKGTNTGELF | TRBJ2-2 | TRBV19
SARELGYT | TRBJ1-2 | TRBV20-1
ASSPDSLQGANSPLH | TRBJ1-6 | TRBV18
ASSLGGRTSPYGYT | TRBJ1-2 | TRBV28
ASSDPRGSGRSSNEQF | TRBJ2-1 | TRBV10-1
ASSWDRVSEQY | TRBJ2-7 | TRBV6-1
ATSREAASNYGYT | TRBJ1-2 | TRBV15
ASSGGTQEEKLF | TRBJ1-4 | TRBV7-9
ASSRPPRVTEAF | TRBJ1-1 | TRBV28
ASSPPPSPEWREGRNEQF | TRBJ2-1 | TRBV18
ASSEEGREQY | TRBJ2-7 | TRBV2
ASSEAGQGVFSGELF | TRBJ2-2 | TRBV2
ASSSSGTSGTGELF | TRBJ2-2 | TRBV5-1
ASSLQGQYYQPQH | TRBJ1-5 | TRBV28
ASSPGLGGVEKLF | TRBJ1-4 | TRBV28
ASSRRDRSNTEAF | TRBJ1-1 | TRBV6-5
ASSPGQGNYGYT | TRBJ1-2 | TRBV6-4
AWSVDRNQPQH | TRBJ1-5 | TRBV30
ASSTLRTPHMA | TRBJ2-7 | TRBV5-5
AWKKGARTDTQY | TRBJ2-3 | TRBV30
ASSFLFQGAGTEAF | TRBJ1-1 | TRBV5-5
ASSLRTGRNEQF | TRBJ2-1 | TRBV5-1
ASSLYRGTNEKLF | TRBJ1-4 | TRBV7-9
ASSFGQGYGNTIY | TRBJ1-3 | TRBV5-1
ASSQDGDTNQPQH | TRBJ1-5 | TRBV4-2
ASSLRNRAANTEAF | TRBJ1-1 | TRBV7-3
ASSPGGAPNEQF | TRBJ2-1 | TRBV7-9
ASSSQETQY | TRBJ2-5 | TRBV5-1
ASSLDSSGANVLT | TRBJ2-6 | TRBV28
ASSPTGRGNTGELF | TRBJ2-2 | TRBV7-9
ASSFGVGLRATQY | TRBJ2-5 | TRBV27
ASTGQGYNSPLH | TRBJ1-6 | TRBV27
ASSLGGARISQY | TRBJ2-3 | TRBV7-2
ASSKALRDPQRGYNEQF | TRBJ2-1 | TRBV21-1
ASSQQSARTDTQY | TRBJ2-3 | TRBV4-2
ASSPPPGGMNTEAF | TRBJ1-1 | TRBV28
ASSETRRDEQY | TRBJ2-7 | TRBV2
ASSIRGDGGYT | TRBJ1-2 | TRBV19
ASSGHRNTEAF | TRBJ1-1 | TRBV6-5
ASSRDMGELF | TRBJ2-2 | TRBV19
ASSQDRWGAGEQY | TRBJ2-7 | TRBV4-3
ATQTGDETQY | TRBJ2-5 | TRBV10-3
ASSLNLPSSGANVLT | TRBJ2-6 | TRBV5-1
ASSLGGRNEQF | TRBJ2-1 | TRBV7-8